Below, 19 T cell receptor beta chains from the same sample are listed, as sequenced in a study of cytomegalovirus exposure and HLA in healthy donors. Generated by immunoSEQ multiplex PCR, the TCRdb table keeps only in-frame clones and is missing some. In the table there are some 110,000 clones, 70% to 90% of which are singletons. Input material: PBMCs. The receptor source for this set is a man aged 18 to 30 in good health and CMV-seropositive.

In its sample, this clone was seen a few times. Distinct nucleotide sequences in the sample also encode this CDR3. This chain links TRBV28 with TRBJ1-5; D is unresolved. Looked up from germline, CDR1 is MDHEN and CDR2 is SYDVKM. The V gene lost 4 bases and the J gene lost 2 bases, with 3 bases spanning the gap. The CDR3 loop spans 12 amino acids. This chain's CDR3 is CASSSGNQPQHF. CDR3 in DNA: TGTGCCAGCAGTTCGGGCAATCAGCCCCAGCATTTT.

The V call is TRBV10-3, the J call TRBJ1-4; 9 nucleotides line up with TRBD1. This CDR3 has 17 amino acids. CDR1 and CDR2 from the germline V gene are ENHRY and SYGVKD. The J segment lost 5 bases and the V segment lost 2 bases, leaving 9 bases of the junction unmatched. This chain's CDR3 is CAISEPFVGQGNEKLFF. CDR3 DNA sequence: TGTGCCATCAGTGAGCCCTTCGTAGGACAGGGGAATGAAAAACTGTTTTTT.

The V and J genes are TRBV4-1 and TRBJ1-6; no definite D call. This CDR3 spans 18 amino acids. The V gene lost 5 bases and the J gene lost 7 bases, with 24 bases spanning the gap. Germline-derived CDR1 and CDR2 are MGHRA and YSYEKL. Here the CDR3 reads CASSSEGGSLVGNSPLHF. In DNA, the CDR3 is TGCGCCAGCAGCTCAGAGGGTGGCAGTTTAGTCGGAAATTCACCCCTCCACTTT.

J is TRBJ1-6 and V is TRBV11-2; a weak D match, TRBD1 (5 bases). Germline values: CDR1 SGHAT, CDR2 FQNNGV. The CDR3 contains 16 residues. The V end was cut by 0 bases, the J end by 6 bases, with 12 bases between. CDR3 amino acids: CASSLDAGPGNSPLHF. The CDR3 DNA follows: TGTGCCAGCAGCTTAGATGCGGGGCCTGGTAATTCACCCCTCCACTTT.

The chain recombines TRBV19 with TRBJ2-5; the D gene is possibly TRBD2 (6 bases). The V gene's germline CDR1 is LNHDA and CDR2 SQIVND (reference sequence). This CDR3 comprises 16 residues. Trimming removed 0 bases from V and 2 bases from J, with 13 bases in between. The CDR3 DNA sequence: TGTGCCAGTAGTATAGATCTAGGAGGGGAACAAGAGACCCAGTACTTC. It is translated as CASSIDLGGEQETQYF.

This chain joins TRBV4-3 and TRBJ2-7; 7 bases match TRBD1. V lost 5 bases to trimming and J lost 0 bases; unmatched junction nucleotides: 13. The CDR3 is 17 residues long. Germline lookup yields CDR1 LGHNA and CDR2 YSLEER. Here the CDR3 DNA reads TGCGCCAGCAGCTCCAGACTGACGGGACAGAGCTCCTACGAGCAGTACTTC. The encoded protein is CASSSRLTGQSSYEQYF.

This chain uses TRBV7-9 with TRBJ2-7, with D perhaps matching TRBD1 (6 bases). V lost 5 bases and J lost 2, with 16 bases in between. Germline V CDR1 and CDR2: SEHNR, FQNEAQ (reference sequence). The CDR3 has 15 amino acids. This CDR3 is CASSPSGHATYEQYF. In DNA, the CDR3 is TGTGCCAGCAGCCCATCGGGACACGCTACCTACGAGCAGTACTTC.

The chain combines TRBV19 with TRBJ2-1; D possibly corresponds to TRBD2 (6 bases). Germline assignment: CDR1 LNHDA and CDR2 SQIVND (reference sequence). The germline V and J ends were trimmed by 10 bases and 2 bases, with 15 bases remaining between them. CDR3 length: 14 amino acids. CDR3 protein: CATAPWGAYNEQFF. The CDR3 nucleotides read TGTGCCACCGCCCCCTGGGGGGCCTACAATGAGCAGTTCTTC.

V gene TRBV28 combines with J gene TRBJ2-2; D is unresolved. This CDR3 contains 15 residues. V was pared by 3 bases and J by 4 bases, with 12 bases between. From germline, CDR1 is MDHEN and CDR2 SYDVKM. The CDR3 sequence is CASSLDSRGTGELFF. CDR3 coding DNA: TGTGCCAGCAGTTTGGATAGTCGCGGCACCGGGGAGCTGTTTTTT.

This chain uses TRBV7-9 with TRBJ1-5; D gene ambiguous. From germline, CDR1 is SEHNR and CDR2 FQNEAQ (reference sequence). V lost 1 base and J lost 4, with 17 bases in between. The CDR3 extends over 17 amino acids. DNA for the CDR3: TGTGCCAGCAGCTTAGGGCTTCGGGAGGGTGTAAATCAGCCCCAGCATTTT. Translation gives CASSLGLREGVNQPQHF.

In this sample, this clone turned up a few times. V gene TRBV5-6 combines with J gene TRBJ2-5; the match to TRBD2 covers 9 bases. There are 19 residues in the CDR3. The germline CDR1 and CDR2 sequences are SGHDT and YYEEEE. With V trimmed by 1 base and J by 1 base, 14 bases remained unmatched. The CDR3 nucleotides read TGTGCCAGCAGCTTGTTGTCAGAAGCGGGGGGCAGAGGCCAAGAGACCCAGTACTTC. This gives the protein CASSLLSEAGGRGQETQYF. Together with reference TRBV5-6 and TRBJ2-5, the CDR3 gives the full variable domain: DAGVTQSPTHLIKTRGQQVTLRCSPKSGHDTVSWYQQALGQGPQFIFQYYEEEERQRGNFPDRFSGHQFPNYSSELNVNALLLGDSALYLCASSLLSEAGGRGQETQYFGPGTRLLVL.

This rearrangement joins TRBV12-2 to TRBJ2-1; the table's D gene call, TRBD1, was not cross checked with the DNA. TRBV12-2 is annotated as a pseudogene. The CDR3 totals 18 residues. CDR3 residues: CASRLPRGRGTRSDEQFF. DNA of the CDR3: TGTGCAAGTCGCTTGCCCAGGGGGCGAGGTACGAGGAGCGATGAGCAGTTCTTC.

The chain is built from TRBV5-4 and TRBJ1-6; 8 nucleotides agree with TRBD1. The germline V gene has CDR1 SGHNT and CDR2 YYREEE (reference sequence). The V and J ends lost 5 bases and 10 bases, in that order; junction bases with no gene match: 8. The CDR3 contains 14 residues. DNA for the CDR3: TGTGCCAGCAGTGGACAGGGAAATCGGTCACCCCTCCACTTT. Its protein is CASSGQGNRSPLHF.

The chain employs TRBV6-5 and TRBJ2-1; tentative D call: TRBD2 (5 bases). V gave up 2 bases and J gave up 2 bases, with 10 bases separating them. The CDR3 loop spans 15 amino acids. Germline-derived CDR1 and CDR2 are MNHEY and SVGAGI. This CDR3 reads CASSYKTGTYNEQFF. The CDR3 DNA is TGTGCCAGCAGTTACAAAACGGGGACCTACAATGAGCAGTTCTTC.

The V and J genes are TRBV6-1 and TRBJ2-1, with 9 bases fitting TRBD2. CDR3 size: 15 residues. J gave up 8 bases and V 2 bases, and 7 bases lay outside the gene matches. Germline V gene lookup returns CDR1 MNHNS and CDR2 SASEGT. CDR3 sequence (DNA): TGTGCCAGCAGTGAATCTGGGACTAGCAACGATGAGCAGTTCTTC. Its protein product is CASSESGTSNDEQFF.

The chain joins TRBV27 to TRBJ2-5, with TRBD2 matching over 16 bases. Germline lookup yields CDR1 MNHEY and CDR2 SMNVEV (reference sequence). This CDR3 spans 17 amino acids. Losses at the gene ends were 5 bases for V and 4 bases for J; bases not matched to a gene: 7. CDR3 nucleotide sequence: TGTGCCAGCAGTACAATAGGGACTAGCGGGGGGGCAGAGACCCAGTACTTC. Encoded protein: CASSTIGTSGGAETQYF.

V usage is TRBV10-2 and J usage is TRBJ1-2; unclear D gene. CDR1 and CDR2 (germline): WSHSY, SAAADI. This CDR3 spans 13 amino acids. V was shortened by 7 bases and J by 8 bases, with 17 bases between the two germline ends. The CDR3 is CASTPDRGRGYTF. Written as DNA, the CDR3 is TGCGCCAGCACCCCGGACCGGGGAAGGGGCTACACCTTC.

This CDR3 is CASMEQGAGANVLTF. CDR3 DNA sequence: TGTGCCAGTATGGAACAGGGCGCTGGGGCCAACGTCCTGACTTTC. The rearrangement uses TRBV19 and TRBJ2-6, with a weak D call TRBD1 (6 bases). V shed 7 bases and J shed 2 bases, with 12 bases lying between them. CDR3 length: 15 amino acids. Germline CDR1 and CDR2: LNHDA and SQIVND (reference sequence).

The chain couples TRBV30 to TRBJ1-4; TRBD1 might be the D (5 bases). Germline CDR1 and CDR2: GTSNPN and SVGIG (reference sequence). V was pared by 0 bases and J by 8 bases, with 16 bases between. The CDR3 loop spans 15 amino acids. The CDR3 reads CAWSVSGLGGEKLFF. In DNA form, the CDR3 reads TGTGCCTGGAGTGTATCGGGACTGGGAGGGGAAAAACTGTTTTTT.